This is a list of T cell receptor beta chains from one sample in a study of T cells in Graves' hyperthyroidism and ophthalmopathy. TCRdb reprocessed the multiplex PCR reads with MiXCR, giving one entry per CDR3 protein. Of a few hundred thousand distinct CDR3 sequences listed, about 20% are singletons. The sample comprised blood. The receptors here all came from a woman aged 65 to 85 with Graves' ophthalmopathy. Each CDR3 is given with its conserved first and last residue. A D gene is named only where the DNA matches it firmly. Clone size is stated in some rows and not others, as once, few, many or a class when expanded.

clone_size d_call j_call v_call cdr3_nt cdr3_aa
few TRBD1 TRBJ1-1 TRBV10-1 TGCGCCAGCAGCCGGGACAGAAGTACTGAAGCTTTCTTT CASSRDRSTEAFF
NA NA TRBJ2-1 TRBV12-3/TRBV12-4 TGTGCCAGCAGAGGAGAGAGCAATGAGCAGTTCTTC CASRGESNEQFF
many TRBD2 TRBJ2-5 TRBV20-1 TGCAGTGCCCCTCGACTAGCGGGAGAAGAGACCCAGTACTTC CSAPRLAGEETQYF
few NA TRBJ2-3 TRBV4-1 TGCGCCAGCAGCCTCACAGAAACAGATACGCAGTATTTT CASSLTETDTQYF
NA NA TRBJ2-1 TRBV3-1 TGTGCCAGCAGCCACCTCGATTACAATGAGCAGTTCTTC CASSHLDYNEQFF
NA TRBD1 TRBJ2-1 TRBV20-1 TGCAGCGTTGAAGATTATACAGGGGGAACGGATGAGCAGTTCTTC CSVEDYTGGTDEQFF
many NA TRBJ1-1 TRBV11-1 TGTGCCAGCTGCGGGGATTTAGACACTGAAGCTTTCTTT CASCGDLDTEAFF
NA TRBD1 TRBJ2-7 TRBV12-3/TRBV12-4 TGTGCCACCAGGGACAGGAACTCCTACGAGCAGTACTTC CATRDRNSYEQYF
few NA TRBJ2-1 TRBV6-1 TGTGCCAGCATAAATGTACGCCCCTCCTACAATGAGCAGTTCTTC CASINVRPSYNEQFF
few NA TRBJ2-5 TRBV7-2 TGTGCCAGCAGTCCCACTTGGGGGGAGACCCAGTACTTC CASSPTWGETQYF
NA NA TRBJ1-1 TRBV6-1 TGTGCCAGCAGTGAATTTAGTTTCGAGCCAGGGAACACTGAAGCTTTCTTT CASSEFSFEPGNTEAFF
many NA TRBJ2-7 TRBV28 TGTGCCAGCACCCCGTCCGGGAGAACCTACGAGCAGTACTTC CASTPSGRTYEQYF
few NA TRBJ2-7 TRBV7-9 TGTGCCAGCAGCTTCGGGAACGAGCAGTACTTC CASSFGNEQYF
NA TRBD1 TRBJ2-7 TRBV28 TGTGCCAGCAGGGGGACAGGGCGGTGGGAGCAGTACTTC CASRGTGRWEQYF
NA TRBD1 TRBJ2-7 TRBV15 TGTGCCACCAGCAGAGACCAGGGGGCTTACGAGCAGTACTTC CATSRDQGAYEQYF
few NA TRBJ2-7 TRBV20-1 TGCAGTGCTAGAGATTCTGGATGGGGCGAGCAGTACTTC CSARDSGWGEQYF
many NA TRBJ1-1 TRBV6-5 TGTGCCAGCAGTTACTCTGCGCGCACTGAAGCTTTCTTT CASSYSARTEAFF
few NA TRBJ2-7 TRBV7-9 TGTGCCAGCAGCCTCTTGGGAGGGGGCTCCTACGAGCAGTACTTC CASSLLGGGSYEQYF
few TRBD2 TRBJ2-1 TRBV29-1 TGCAGCGTTGATAGCGGGAGCAGCAATGAGCAGTTCTTC CSVDSGSSNEQFF
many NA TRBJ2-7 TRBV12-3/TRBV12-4 TGTGCCAGCTCCTTATACGGGTCCTACGAGCAGTACTTC CASSLYGSYEQYF
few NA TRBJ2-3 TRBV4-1 TGCGCCAGCAGCCAAGATGGAGACACCACAGATACGCAGTATTTT CASSQDGDTTDTQYF
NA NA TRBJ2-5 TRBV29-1 TGCAGCGTTGGGCGGAGAAAAGAGACCCAGTACTTC CSVGRRKETQYF
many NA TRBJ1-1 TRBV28 TGTGCCAGCAGTCTCAAGGGGGGGCGGAACACTGAAGCTTTCTTT CASSLKGGRNTEAFF
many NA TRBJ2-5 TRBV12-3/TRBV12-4 TGTGCCAGCAGTCAACAAGAGACCCAGTACTTC CASSQQETQYF
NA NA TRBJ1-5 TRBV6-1 TGTGCCAGCAGTGAAGCGGCAGGGGCCTGGCAGCCCCAGCATTTT CASSEAAGAWQPQHF
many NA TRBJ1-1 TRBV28 TGTGCCAGCAGTCTGACGCAGATGAACACTGAAGCTTTCTTT CASSLTQMNTEAFF
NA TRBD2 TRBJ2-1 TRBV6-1 TGTGCCAGCAGCCAGGGACTAGCAAGTAGGAATGAGCAGTTCTTC CASSQGLASRNEQFF
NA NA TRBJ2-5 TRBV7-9 TGTGCCAGCAGCTTAGCCAACAAACAGGGACGGGAGACCCAGTACTTC CASSLANKQGRETQYF
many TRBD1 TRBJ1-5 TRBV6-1 TGTGCCAGCATGGGCCGGGCAGGGGGTCAGCCCCAGCATTTT CASMGRAGGQPQHF
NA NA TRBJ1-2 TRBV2 TGTGCCAGCAGTGGCAACAGACCTTACTATGGCTACACCTTC CASSGNRPYYGYTF
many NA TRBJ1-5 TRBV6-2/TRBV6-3 TGTGCCAGCAGCCTCGAGGGAACTCAGCCCCAGCATTTT CASSLEGTQPQHF
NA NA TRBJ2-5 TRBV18 TGTGCCAGCTCACCCTTAGGCCACGGTGGAGAGACCCAGTACTTC CASSPLGHGGETQYF
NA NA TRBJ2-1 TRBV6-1 TGTGCCAGCAGTTCACTAGGAGCCTCCTACAATGAGCAGTTCTTC CASSSLGASYNEQFF
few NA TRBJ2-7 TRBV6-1 TGTGCCAGCAGTGAAATTTATTACGAGCAGTACTTC CASSEIYYEQYF
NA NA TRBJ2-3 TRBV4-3 TGCGCCAGCAGCCAAGATGTGGGGGACATTTCGTTCCCAGATACGCAGTATTTT CASSQDVGDISFPDTQYF
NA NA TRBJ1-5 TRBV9 TGTGCCAGCAGCGCCCAGACTAGTCCAGGGGCAGATACGCAGCATTTT CASSAQTSPGADTQHF
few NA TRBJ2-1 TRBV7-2 TGTGCCAGCAGCTTAGCCCTCAGCGGCTACTACAATGAGCAGTTCTTC CASSLALSGYYNEQFF
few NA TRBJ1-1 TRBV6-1 TGTGCCGGTAATCAGGTGGCTGAAGCTTTCTTT CAGNQVAEAFF
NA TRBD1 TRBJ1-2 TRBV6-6 TGTGCCAGCAGTTACCTAGGGACAGGGGGAGTTTTGAACGACTATGGCTACACCTTC CASSYLGTGGVLNDYGYTF